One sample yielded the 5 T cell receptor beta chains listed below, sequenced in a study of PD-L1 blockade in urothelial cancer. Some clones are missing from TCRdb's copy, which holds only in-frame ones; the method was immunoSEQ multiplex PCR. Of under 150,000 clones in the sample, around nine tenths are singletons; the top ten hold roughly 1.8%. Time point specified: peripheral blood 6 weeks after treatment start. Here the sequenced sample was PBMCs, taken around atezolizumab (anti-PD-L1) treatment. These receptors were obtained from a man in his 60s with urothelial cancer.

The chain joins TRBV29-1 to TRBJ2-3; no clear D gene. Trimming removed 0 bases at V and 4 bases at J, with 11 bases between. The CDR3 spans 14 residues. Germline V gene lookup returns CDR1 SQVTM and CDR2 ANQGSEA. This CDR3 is CSVEEVNRADTQYF. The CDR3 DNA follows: TGCAGCGTTGAAGAGGTAAACAGAGCAGATACGCAGTATTTT.

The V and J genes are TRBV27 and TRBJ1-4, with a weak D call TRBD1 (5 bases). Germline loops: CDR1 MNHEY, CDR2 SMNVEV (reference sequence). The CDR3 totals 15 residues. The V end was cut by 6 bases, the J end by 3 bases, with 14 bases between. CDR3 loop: CASRAQVRANEKLFF. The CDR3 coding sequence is TGTGCCAGCAGGGCACAGGTCCGGGCTAATGAAAAACTGTTTTTT.

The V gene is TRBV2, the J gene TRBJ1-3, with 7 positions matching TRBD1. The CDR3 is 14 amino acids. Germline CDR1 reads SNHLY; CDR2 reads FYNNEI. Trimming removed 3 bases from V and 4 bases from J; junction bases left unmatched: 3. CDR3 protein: CASSDAGQGNTIYF. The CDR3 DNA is TGTGCCAGCAGTGATGCGGGACAGGGAAACACCATATATTTT.

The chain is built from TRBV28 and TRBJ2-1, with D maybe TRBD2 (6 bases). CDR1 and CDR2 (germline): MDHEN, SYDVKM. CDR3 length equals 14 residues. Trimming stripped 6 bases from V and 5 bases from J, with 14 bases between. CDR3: CASSLISGNNEQFF. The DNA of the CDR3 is TGTGCCAGCAGCCTAATTAGCGGAAACAATGAGCAGTTCTTC.

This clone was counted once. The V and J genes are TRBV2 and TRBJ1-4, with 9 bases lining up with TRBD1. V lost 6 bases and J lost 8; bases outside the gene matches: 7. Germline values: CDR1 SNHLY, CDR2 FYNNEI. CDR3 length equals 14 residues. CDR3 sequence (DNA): TGTGCCAGCAGCCCCGGGACAGGGCACGAAAAACTGTTTTTT. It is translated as CASSPGTGHEKLFF.